What follows are 14 T cell receptor beta chains derived from one specimen sequenced in a study of regulatory T cells in long-lasting Graves disease. Time point meaning: newly diagnosed GD, antithyroid drugs for less than 3 months. PBMCs provided the RNA from which the TCR library was made. Both iRepertoire HTBI primers and Arm-PCR of CDR3 regions were used to build the TCR beta libraries. One entry per CDR3 protein results from TCRdb running MiXCR on the multiplex PCR reads. There are fewer than 650,000 distinct CDR3 sequences in the sample; roughly 15% occur only once, and 15% to 20% lies in the top ten. These records were also assigned to another study, of T cells in Graves' hyperthyroidism and ophthalmopathy.

The sample consisted of peripheral blood mononuclear cells (PBMCs), taken at new diagnosis, from a patient treated with antithyroid drugs. These receptors were collected from a woman in her twenties or thirties with Graves disease.

The genes are TRBV3-1 and TRBJ2-2; a weak D match, TRBD2 (5 bases). The germline gives CDR1 LGHDT, CDR2 YNNKEL (reference sequence). The CDR3 totals 14 residues. Trimming took off 4 bases at V and 3 bases at J, with 9 bases between the two ends. The CDR3 DNA follows: TGTGCCAGCAGCCCGAGGCGGGACACCGGGGAGCTGTTTTTT. Translated: CASSPRRDTGELFF.

This clonotype was seen at least ten times. V is TRBV27 and J is TRBJ2-5, with 7 bases matching TRBD2. The CDR3 extends over 14 amino acids. The junction had 10 bases not matched to a gene; V was cut back by 5 bases and J by 7 bases. Looked up from germline, CDR1 is MNHEY and CDR2 is SMNVEV (reference sequence). CDR3 loop: CASSGGLPRRTQYF. CDR3 DNA: TGTGCCAGCAGTGGGGGACTACCGCGACGGACCCAGTACTTC.

The table lists this clonotype with many counts. Written as DNA, the CDR3 is TGTGCCAGCTCACCGTCCGAACGGGAGCAGTTCTTC. Amino acids: CASSPSEREQFF. The chain joins TRBV18 to TRBJ2-1; D not resolved. V gave up 3 bases and J gave up 10 bases, with 10 bases separating them. From germline, CDR1 is KGHSH and CDR2 LQKENI. The CDR3 is 12 residues long.

Details on this clonotype: One base away lies a much larger clone, so this may be a sequencing read error. The chain uses TRBV10-3 and TRBJ1-1, with unresolved D. Germline CDR1 ENHRY, CDR2 SYGVKD. CDR3 length equals 12 residues. The DNA of the CDR3 is TGTGCCATCAGTGATGCGGGCACTGGAGCTTTCTTT. Translation: CAISDAGTGAFF.

There are many counts of this clonotype. The chain employs TRBV7-2 and TRBJ2-1; 9 nucleotides align to TRBD2. The CDR3 runs 17 residues. Per the germline V gene, CDR1 is SGHTA and CDR2 is FQGNSA. V lost 5 bases to trimming and J lost 1 base; unmatched junction nucleotides: 9. CDR3 region: CASSPARGRVSYNEQFF. The DNA for the CDR3 is TGTGCCAGCAGCCCCGCCCGCGGGAGGGTTTCCTACAATGAGCAGTTCTTC.

The genes are TRBV7-8 and TRBJ1-3, with TRBD1 as a possible D gene (6 bases). CDR3 length equals 16 residues. V lost 5 bases and J lost 4, with 18 bases in between. Germline loops: CDR1 SGHVS, CDR2 FQNEAQ. DNA for the CDR3: TGTGCCAGCAGCCAGGGGCCGAAGGTCGTCGGAAACACCATATATTTT. Translated: CASSQGPKVVGNTIYF.

This clonotype was picked up many times. V and J are TRBV9 and TRBJ1-1; no firm D call. From germline, CDR1 is SGDLS and CDR2 YYNGEE. This CDR3 has 12 amino acids. Trimming pared 3 bases from V and 4 bases from J, leaving 7 bases between. The CDR3 sequence is CASSEWGTEAFF. The CDR3 nucleotides are TGTGCCAGCAGCGAGTGGGGCACTGAAGCTTTCTTT.

In this sample, this clonotype turned up many times. The chain has TRBV27 and TRBJ1-6; D might be TRBD1 (5 bases). Germline values: CDR1 MNHEY, CDR2 SMNVEV (reference sequence). The CDR3 extends over 15 amino acids. V lost 6 bases and J 4 bases, leaving 13 bases between the germline ends. CDR3 region: CASRPPTDYNSPLHF. CDR3 coding DNA: TGTGCCAGCAGGCCGCCGACAGATTATAATTCACCCCTCCACTTT.

The genes are TRBV7-9 and TRBJ2-5; D gene unclear. Germline V lookup: CDR1 SEHNR, CDR2 FQNEAQ (reference sequence). The CDR3 is 14 amino acids. Trimming pared 4 bases from V and 5 bases from J, leaving 14 bases between. The DNA for the CDR3 is TGTGCCAGCAGCTCCCGGATACATTGGGAGACCCAGTACTTC. This encodes CASSSRIHWETQYF.

This clonotype was seen at least ten times. V is TRBV2 and J is TRBJ1-4; D unresolved. This CDR3 contains 15 residues. V dropped 3 bases and J dropped 7 bases, with 15 bases sitting between them. Germline CDR1 and CDR2: SNHLY and FYNNEI. As DNA, the CDR3 is TGTGCCAGCAGTGAGCTCTCTGCAGGCGGTGAAAAACTGTTTTTT. Amino acids: CASSELSAGGEKLFF.

At least ten counts were recorded for this clonotype. J is TRBJ2-3 and V is TRBV12-3 or TRBV12-4; no firm D call. Trimming left V 5 bases short and J 2 bases short, with 5 bases between. This CDR3 has 12 residues. The CDR3 spells CASSPTTDTQYF. Written as DNA, the CDR3 is TGTGCCAGCAGTCCTACCACAGATACGCAGTATTTT.

The rearrangement joins TRBV5-1 to TRBJ2-3, with D possibly matching TRBD1 (6 bases). CDR1 SGHRS and CDR2 YFSETQ come from the germline V gene. V lost 9 bases and J lost 4, with 12 bases in between. This CDR3 spans 12 amino acids. CDR3 amino acids: CATGPGADTQYF. Here the CDR3 DNA reads TGCGCCACCGGTCCAGGGGCAGATACGCAGTATTTT. Combining the CDR3 with reference TRBV5-1 and TRBJ2-3 gives the whole variable domain KAGVTQTPRYLIKTRGQQVTLSCSPISGHRSVSWYQQTPGQGLQFLFEYFSETQRNKGNFPGRFSGRQFSNSRSEMNVSTLELGDSALYLCATGPGADTQYFGPGTRLTVL.

This clonotype was seen ten or more times. The gene calls are TRBV7-8 and TRBJ2-3; D is perhaps TRBD1 (7 bases). This CDR3 contains 15 residues. The germline V gene encodes CDR1 SGHVS and CDR2 FQNEAQ. V gave up 2 bases and J gave up 5 bases, with 14 bases separating them. CDR3 in amino acids: CASSLLQGGKDTQYF. DNA of the CDR3: TGTGCCAGCAGCTTACTTCAGGGGGGAAAAGATACGCAGTATTTT.

This clonotype was seen many times. This chain connects TRBV2 to TRBJ1-2; D is possibly TRBD1 (5 bases). Germline-derived CDR1 and CDR2 are SNHLY and FYNNEI. The CDR3 covers 13 residues. V lost 8 bases, J lost 8 bases, and 18 bases lay in between. The CDR3 sequence is CASQPLGARGYTF. CDR3 coding DNA: TGTGCCAGCCAGCCGTTAGGGGCGCGGGGCTACACCTTC.